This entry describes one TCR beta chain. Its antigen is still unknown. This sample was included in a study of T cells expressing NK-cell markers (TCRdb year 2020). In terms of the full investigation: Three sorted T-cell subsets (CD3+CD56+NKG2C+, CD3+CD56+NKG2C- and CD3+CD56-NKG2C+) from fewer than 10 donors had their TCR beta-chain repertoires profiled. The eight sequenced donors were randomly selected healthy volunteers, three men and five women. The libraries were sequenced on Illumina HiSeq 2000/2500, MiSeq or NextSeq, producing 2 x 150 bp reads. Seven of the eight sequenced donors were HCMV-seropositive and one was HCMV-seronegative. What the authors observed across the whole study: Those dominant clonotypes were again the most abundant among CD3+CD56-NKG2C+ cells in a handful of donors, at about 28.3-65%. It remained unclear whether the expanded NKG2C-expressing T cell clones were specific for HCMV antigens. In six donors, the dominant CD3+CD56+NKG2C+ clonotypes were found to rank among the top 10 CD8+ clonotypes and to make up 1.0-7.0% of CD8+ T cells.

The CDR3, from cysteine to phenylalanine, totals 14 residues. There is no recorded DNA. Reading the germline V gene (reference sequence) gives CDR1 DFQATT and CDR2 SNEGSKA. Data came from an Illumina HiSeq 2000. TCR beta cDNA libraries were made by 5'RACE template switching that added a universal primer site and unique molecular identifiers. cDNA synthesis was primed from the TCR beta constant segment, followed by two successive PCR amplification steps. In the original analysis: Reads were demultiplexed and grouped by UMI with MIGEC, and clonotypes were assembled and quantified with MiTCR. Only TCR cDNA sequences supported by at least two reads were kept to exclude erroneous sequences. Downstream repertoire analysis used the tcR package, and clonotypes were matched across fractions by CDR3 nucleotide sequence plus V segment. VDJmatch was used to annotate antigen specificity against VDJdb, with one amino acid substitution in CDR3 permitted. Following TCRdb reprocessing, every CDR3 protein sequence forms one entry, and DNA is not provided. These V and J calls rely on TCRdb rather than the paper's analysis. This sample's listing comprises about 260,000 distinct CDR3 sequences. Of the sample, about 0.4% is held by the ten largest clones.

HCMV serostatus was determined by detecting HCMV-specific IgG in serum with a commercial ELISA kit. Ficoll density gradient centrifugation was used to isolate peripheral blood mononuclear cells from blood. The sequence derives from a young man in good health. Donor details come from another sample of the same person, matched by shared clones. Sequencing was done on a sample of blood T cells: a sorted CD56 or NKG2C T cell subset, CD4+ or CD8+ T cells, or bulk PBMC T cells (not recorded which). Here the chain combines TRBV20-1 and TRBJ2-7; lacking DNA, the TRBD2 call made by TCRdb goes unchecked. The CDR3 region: CSARDSTSGGEQYF.